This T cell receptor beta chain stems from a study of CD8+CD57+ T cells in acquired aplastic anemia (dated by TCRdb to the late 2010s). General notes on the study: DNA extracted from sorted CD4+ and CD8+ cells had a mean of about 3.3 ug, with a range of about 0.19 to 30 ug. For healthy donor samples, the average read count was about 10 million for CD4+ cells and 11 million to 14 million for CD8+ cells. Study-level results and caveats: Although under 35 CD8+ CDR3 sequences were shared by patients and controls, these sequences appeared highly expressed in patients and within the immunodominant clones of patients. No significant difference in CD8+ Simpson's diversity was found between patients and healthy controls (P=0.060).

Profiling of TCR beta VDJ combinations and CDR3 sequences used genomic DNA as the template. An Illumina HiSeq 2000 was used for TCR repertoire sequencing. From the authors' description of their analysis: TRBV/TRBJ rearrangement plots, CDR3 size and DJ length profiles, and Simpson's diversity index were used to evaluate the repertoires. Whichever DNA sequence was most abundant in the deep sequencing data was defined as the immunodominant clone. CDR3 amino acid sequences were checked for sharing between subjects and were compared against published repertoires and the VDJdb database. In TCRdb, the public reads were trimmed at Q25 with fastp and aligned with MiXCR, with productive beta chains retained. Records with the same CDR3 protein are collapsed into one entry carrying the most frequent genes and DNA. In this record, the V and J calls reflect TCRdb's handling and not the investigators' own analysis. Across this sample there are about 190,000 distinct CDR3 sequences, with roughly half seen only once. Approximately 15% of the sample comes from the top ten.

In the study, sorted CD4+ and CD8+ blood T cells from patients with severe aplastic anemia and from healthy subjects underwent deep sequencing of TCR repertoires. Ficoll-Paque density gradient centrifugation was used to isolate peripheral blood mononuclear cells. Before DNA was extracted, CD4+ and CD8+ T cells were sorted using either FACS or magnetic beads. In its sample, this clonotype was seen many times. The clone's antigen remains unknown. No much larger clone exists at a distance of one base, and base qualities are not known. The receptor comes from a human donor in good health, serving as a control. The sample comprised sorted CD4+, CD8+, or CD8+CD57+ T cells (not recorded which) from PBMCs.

The encoded CDR3 is CSAPPGQGGLQFF. The nucleotide sequence reads as follows: TGCAGTGCGCCCCCCGGACAGGGGGGCCTGCAGTTCTTC. This chain joins TRBV20-1 to TRBJ2-1, with 10 bases aligning to TRBD1. Reading the germline V gene (reference sequence) gives CDR1 DFQATT and CDR2 SNEGSKA. Germline trimming: 6 bases from V, 12 bases from J; junction bases outside gene matches: 11. Taken from cysteine to phenylalanine, the CDR3 has 13 residues. The entry retains the CDR3 DNA only, 39 bases that are in frame from base 1.